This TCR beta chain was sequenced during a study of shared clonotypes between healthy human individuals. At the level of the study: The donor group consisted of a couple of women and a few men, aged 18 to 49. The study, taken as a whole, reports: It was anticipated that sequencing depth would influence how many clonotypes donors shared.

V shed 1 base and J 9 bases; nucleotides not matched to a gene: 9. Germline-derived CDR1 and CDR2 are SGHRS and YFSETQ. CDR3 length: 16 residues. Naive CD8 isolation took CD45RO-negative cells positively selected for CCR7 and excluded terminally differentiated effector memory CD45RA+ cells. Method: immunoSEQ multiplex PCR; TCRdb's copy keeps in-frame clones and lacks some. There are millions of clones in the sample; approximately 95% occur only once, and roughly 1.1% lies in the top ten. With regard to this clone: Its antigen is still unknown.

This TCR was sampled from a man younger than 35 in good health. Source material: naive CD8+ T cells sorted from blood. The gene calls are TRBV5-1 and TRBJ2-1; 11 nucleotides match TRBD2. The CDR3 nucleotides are TGCGCCAGCAGCTTGAGTTGGCTAGCGGGGGGAAGTGAGCAGTTCTTC. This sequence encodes CASSLSWLAGGSEQFF.